Listed below are T cell receptor beta chains from one sample, sequenced in a study of blood T cells in healthy people across ages. TCRdb reprocessed the 5' RACE reads via MiXCR and lists one record per CDR3 protein. This table holds approximately 730,000 distinct CDR3 sequences, about 55% found once. Material: blood. The receptors here all came from a man older than 75 in good health. Both conserved end residues are part of each CDR3. A D gene is named only where the DNA matches it firmly. Clone size is stated in some rows and not others, as once, few, many or a class when expanded.

D	size	V	J	DNA	CDR3
TRBD1	once	TRBV29-1	TRBJ2-5	TGCAGCGTTGATCAGGGGGCTTTGGAGACCCAGTACTTC	CSVDQGALETQYF
NA	NA	TRBV3-1	TRBJ2-1	TGTGCCAGCAACCAGGGGGGCTTTAGCTCCTACAATGAGCAGTTCTTC	CASNQGGFSSYNEQFF
NA	NA	TRBV29-1	TRBJ2-5	TGCAGCGTTGCCAGCCAAGAGACCCAGTACTTC	CSVASQETQYF
TRBD2	few	TRBV5-6	TRBJ2-5	TGTGCCAGCAGCTTGGCGCTTAGCGGGGCCTACCAAGAGACCCAGTACTTC	CASSLALSGAYQETQYF
TRBD1	few	TRBV27	TRBJ2-3	TGTGCCAGCAGTTCACCCCTACAGGGGCTCGGGCTCAGATACGCGTATTTT	CASSSPLQGLGLRYAYF
NA	NA	TRBV3-1	TRBJ2-1	TGTGCCAGCAGCCAAGGGTGGGACTCGGAGAGGGAGCAGTTCTTC	CASSQGWDSEREQFF
NA	few	TRBV7-9	TRBJ2-7	TGTGCCAGCAGCTCTCAGGAAGAGGGCAACGAGCAGTACTTC	CASSSQEEGNEQYF
NA	NA	TRBV3-1	TRBJ2-5	TGTGCCAGCAGCCAATCCGGCCTAGAGACCCAGTACTTC	CASSQSGLETQYF
NA	NA	TRBV2	TRBJ2-5	TGTGCCAGCAGTGAATACCGTAGCGGTCTCCGGGAGACCCAGTACTTC	CASSEYRSGLRETQYF
TRBD2	few	TRBV20-1	TRBJ2-3	TGCAGTGCTAGTAGCGGGAGGGCCACAGATACGCAGTATTTT	CSASSGRATDTQYF
NA	few	TRBV4-1	TRBJ2-3	TGCGCCAGCAGCCAACCTGTAGTGAGCAGATACGCGTATTTT	CASSQPVVSRYAYF
TRBD2	once	TRBV7-2	TRBJ2-3	TGTGCCAGCACCCCAAGCGGGAGAACGGGGGATACGCAGTATTTT	CASTPSGRTGDTQYF